These T cell receptor beta chains were read from a single sample in a study of blood T cell repertoires in COVID-19. TCRdb keeps only in-frame clones here, not all; method: immunoSEQ multiplex PCR. The sample yields around 300,000 clones, about 87% seen once. Sequencing used PBMCs or T cells enriched from blood (not recorded which). These receptors were taken from a man under 40 who had recovered from COVID-19. CDR3s include the opening cysteine and the closing phenylalanine or tryptophan. D genes are given only for firm matches. Only part of the rows carry a size: once, few, many, or a class if the clone is expanded.

d_call	v_call	clone_size	cdr3_length	j_call	cdr3_aa	cdr3_nt
-	TRBV12-3/TRBV12-4	-	13	TRBJ2-7	CASGTGTPYEQYF	TGTGCCAGCGGCACCGGGACACCCTACGAGCAGTACTTC
-	TRBV12-3/TRBV12-4	-	13	TRBJ2-7	CASRQTIGYEQYF	TGTGCCAGCAGACAGACTATAGGATACGAGCAGTACTTC
TRBD1	TRBV28	-	18	TRBJ2-1	CASSLLSSGGNPYNEQFF	TGTGCCAGCAGTTTACTCTCTTCAGGGGGAAATCCCTACAATGAGCAGTTCTTC
TRBD1	TRBV6-5	-	16	TRBJ2-1	CASSYSVDRGGFEQFF	TGTGCCAGCAGTTACTCGGTGGACAGGGGTGGTTTTGAGCAGTTCTTC
TRBD2	TRBV27	-	17	TRBJ2-3	CASSLAISGGRADTQYF	TGTGCCAGCAGTTTGGCAATTAGCGGGGGTCGGGCAGATACGCAGTATTTT
TRBD1	TRBV29-1	-	19	TRBJ1-4	CSVCTRPGQGDGSVEKLFF	TGCAGCGTTTGTACAAGACCGGGACAGGGAGACGGAAGTGTGGAAAAACTGTTTTTT
TRBD2	TRBV18	-	18	TRBJ2-2	CASSPRDMRGINTGELFF	TGTGCCAGCTCACCCCGAGATATGCGGGGGATAAACACCGGGGAGCTGTTTTTT
-	TRBV7-9	-	14	TRBJ1-6	CASSLGVNNSPLHF	TGTGCCAGCAGCTTAGGAGTAAATAATTCACCCCTCCACTTT
TRBD1	TRBV5-1	-	15	TRBJ2-7	CASSPTGTGLLEQYF	TGCGCCAGCAGCCCGACCGGGACAGGGCTTCTCGAGCAGTACTTC
-	TRBV6-5	-	15	TRBJ1-2	CASSSIREGDYGYTF	TGTGCCAGCAGTTCCATCCGGGAGGGGGACTATGGCTACACCTTC
TRBD2	TRBV28	-	17	TRBJ2-3	CASSPIALAGGTDTQYF	TGTGCCAGCAGTCCTATTGCCTTAGCGGGGGGCACAGATACGCAGTATTTT
-	TRBV5-1	once	15	TRBJ1-4	CASSLAGGENEKLFF	TGCGCCAGCAGCTTGGCAGGAGGTGAGAATGAAAAACTGTTTTTT
-	TRBV7-9	-	17	TRBJ2-5	CASSKYKGGNHGETQYF	TGTGCCAGCAGCAAATACAAAGGCGGAAACCACGGAGAGACCCAGTACTTC
TRBD1	TRBV7-2	-	16	TRBJ2-3	CASSLNRDRFTDTQYF	TGTGCCAGCAGCTTAAACCGGGACAGGTTCACAGATACGCAGTATTTT
-	TRBV27	few	17	TRBJ1-5	CASSLSGQWVLNQPQHF	TGTGCCAGCAGTTTATCTGGACAATGGGTCTTAAATCAGCCCCAGCATTTT
TRBD2	TRBV29-1	-	15	TRBJ2-5	CSVEGPAGGQETQYF	TGCAGCGTTGAGGGTCCAGCGGGGGGACAAGAGACCCAGTACTTC
-	TRBV4-1	-	19	TRBJ2-3	CASSQGTASTSFSTDTQYF	TGCGCCAGCAGCCAAGGGACAGCCTCAACCAGCTTTAGCACAGATACGCAGTATTTT
TRBD1	TRBV30	once	16	TRBJ2-5	CASRSGTGSLQETQYF	TGTGCCAGCCGGTCCGGGACAGGCTCCCTCCAAGAGACCCAGTACTTC
-	TRBV15	-	14	TRBJ1-5	CATQSLGANQPQHF	TGTGCCACCCAATCGTTAGGGGCCAATCAGCCCCAGCATTTT
TRBD2	TRBV6-5	-	15	TRBJ2-5	CASSYAEGGRETQYF	TGTGCCAGCAGTTACGCAGAGGGAGGGCGGGAGACCCAGTACTTC
TRBD1	TRBV9	-	16	TRBJ2-1	CASSGGQVARYNEQFF	TGTGCCAGCAGCGGCGGACAGGTGGCGAGATACAATGAGCAGTTCTTC
TRBD2	TRBV3-1/TRBV3-2	-	15	TRBJ2-1	CASSPTSGGANEQFF	TGTGCCAGCAGCCCAACTAGCGGGGGGGCCAATGAGCAGTTCTTC
-	TRBV5-1	once	14	TRBJ2-7	CASSFGLIDYEQYF	TGCGCCAGCAGCTTCGGACTAATCGATTACGAGCAGTACTTC
TRBD1	TRBV4-1	-	15	TRBJ2-1	CASSDTGQSDNEQFF	TGCGCCAGCAGCGACACGGGACAGAGTGACAATGAGCAGTTCTTC